Here is one T cell receptor (beta chain) with its context. Its antigen is as yet unknown. V gave up 6 bases and J gave up 0 bases, with 15 bases separating them. The CDR3 is 16 amino acids. Germline V gene lookup returns CDR1 SNHLY and CDR2 FYNNEI. The isolated RNA, all of it, was reverse transcribed, so expressed TCRB transcripts were what got sequenced. Here immunoSEQ multiplex PCR was the method, and the copy in TCRdb shows in-frame clones only, minus some. The sample comprises 350,000 to 450,000 clones, about 15% of which are singletons, and roughly 0.033% rests with the top ten. The entry originates in a study of beta chain features in type 1 diabetes. Study information: Age, gender, cell numbers and subset yield matched between patients and controls.

Purity above 95% was achieved in all sorted populations. Regarding the study as a whole: A definitive answer on HLA type influencing TCRB rearrangement was not reached here. The similarity of naive, central memory and Treg TCRB repertoires appeared greater among patients than among healthy donors.

The sequenced material came from naive CD4+ T cells from blood. The sequence derives from a man under 40 in good health. The chain uses TRBV2 and TRBJ1-3; tentatively, D is TRBD1 (5 bases). The CDR3 sequence is CASSQGTSLSGNTIYF. CDR3 DNA sequence: TGTGCCAGCAGCCAAGGGACCTCCCTCTCTGGAAACACCATATATTTT.